This paragraph covers one TCR beta chain sequence. This entry is derived from a study of shared clonotypes between healthy human individuals. Study as a whole: The study used three CD4 naive, three CD4 memory, two CD8 naive and one CD8 memory plate per donor.

The sorted-subset replicate PCRs were given about 200 ng DNA, which is some 29,000 T cell genomes. Only in-frame clones appear in the TCRdb table, and some are missing; sequencing was by immunoSEQ multiplex PCR. The sample includes just over 2,000,000 clones, about 94% of them seen just once. This CDR3 is 15 amino acids long. V was shortened by 6 bases and J by 0 bases, with 14 bases between the two germline ends. The germline gives CDR1 MDHEN, CDR2 SYDVKM. Positive CCR7 selection of CD45RO-negative cells yielded the naive CD8 cells, and terminally differentiated effector memory CD45RA+ cells were excluded.

J is TRBJ1-1 and V is TRBV28, with D possibly being TRBD1 (5 bases). The sequence derives from a man aged 18-30 years in good health. The material sequenced was naive CD8+ T cells sorted from blood. CDR3 sequence (DNA): TGTGCCAGCAGACTAGGCAGGACACTGAACACTGAAGCTTTCTTT. It is translated as CASRLGRTLNTEAFF.